Listed here are 20 T cell receptor beta chains from one sample, sequenced in a study of beta chain features in type 1 diabetes. Study-wide points: Type 1 diabetes patients had moderately but significantly shorter TCRB CDR3s in all four CD4+ subsets.

Reverse transcribing all isolated RNA meant expressed TCRB transcripts were sequenced. Clones were sequenced by immunoSEQ multiplex PCR, and TCRdb holds only the in-frame ones, with some missing. This sample has around 110,000 clones; less than 20% occur once, and the top ten carry 2% to 3%. These receptors have no identified antigens. Sequenced: central memory CD4+ T cells from blood. The source is a man younger than 40 with type 1 diabetes.

This clone was counted at least ten times. This sequence joins TRBV6-6 and TRBJ2-1; 13 positions match TRBD2. J lost 9 bases, V lost 5 bases, and 4 bases had no gene match. The CDR3 runs 14 residues. Germline V gene sequence: CDR1 MNHNY, CDR2 SVGAGI (reference sequence). The CDR3 reads CASSTGTSGTEQFF. The DNA of the CDR3 is TGTGCCAGCAGTACCGGGACTAGCGGGACTGAGCAGTTCTTC.

This rearrangement joins TRBV18 to TRBJ2-1; TRBD1 might be the D (5 bases). V lost 3 bases, J lost 9 bases, and 12 bases lay in between. The CDR3 consists of 13 residues. CDR1 and CDR2 (germline): KGHSH, LQKENI. CDR3 loop: CASSPLSDSEQFF. The CDR3 region has the DNA TGTGCCAGCTCACCCCTTTCAGACAGTGAGCAGTTCTTC.

The chain carries TRBV4-3 and TRBJ2-7; D is unresolved. Looked up from germline, CDR1 is LGHNA and CDR2 is YSLEER. This CDR3 has 15 amino acids. The V gene lost 1 base and the J gene lost 4 bases, with 14 bases spanning the gap. The CDR3 DNA reads as TGCGCCAGCAGCCAAGGTACCCGGAATGATTACGAGCAGTACTTC. Its protein product is CASSQGTRNDYEQYF.

The rearrangement joins TRBV7-8 to TRBJ2-5; 12 bases map to TRBD1. Trimming at V came to 5 bases and at J to 4 bases, leaving 5 bases not matched to a gene. The length of the CDR3 is 15 residues. CDR1 is SGHVS and CDR2 is FQNEAQ in the germline V gene. CDR3 bases: TGTGCCAGCAGCAAGGGACAGGGGGCTGGAGAGACCCAGTACTTC. Protein sequence: CASSKGQGAGETQYF.

This clone occurred a few times. The chain uses TRBV6-5 and TRBJ1-6; TRBD1 aligns across 7 bases. Trimming removed 7 bases from V and 6 bases from J; junction bases left unmatched: 6. Germline assignment: CDR1 MNHEY and CDR2 SVGAGI. This CDR3 region has 14 residues. In nucleotides, the CDR3 is TGTGCCAGCATGCGGGGACAGCTTAATTCACCCCTCCACTTT. It yields the protein CASMRGQLNSPLHF.

This clone has a handful of counts. This rearrangement joins TRBV28 to TRBJ2-3; 9 nucleotides align to TRBD1. CDR1 and CDR2 from the germline V gene are MDHEN and SYDVKM. The V gene end was trimmed by 5 bases and the J gene end by 4 bases; junction bases not matched to a gene: 10. This CDR3 comprises 16 residues. For the CDR3, the DNA is TGTGCCAGCAGTCACTCCTGGGACAGGGTTTCAGATACGCAGTATTTT. Translated: CASSHSWDRVSDTQYF.

V and J are TRBV29-1 and TRBJ2-1; maybe TRBD1 (5 bases). Trimming pared 6 bases from V and 0 bases from J, leaving 15 bases between. The CDR3 loop spans 15 amino acids. Germline assignment: CDR1 SQVTM and CDR2 ANQGSEA. The CDR3 reads CSVQQASTSYNEQFF. DNA for the CDR3: TGCAGCGTCCAACAGGCCAGCACCTCCTACAATGAGCAGTTCTTC.

The rearrangement uses TRBV9 and TRBJ2-2; D possibly corresponds to TRBD2 (5 bases). CDR3 size: 19 residues. Germline-derived CDR1 and CDR2 are SGDLS and YYNGEE. V lost 3 bases and J lost 1, with 22 bases in between. The DNA of the CDR3 is TGTGCCAGCAGCGGTTACCCCTCCCGCCAGCGGCGGAACACCGGGGAGCTGTTTTTT. This sequence encodes CASSGYPSRQRRNTGELFF.

This clone was seen a few times. The chain recombines TRBV30 with TRBJ2-1; D is unclear. Germline values: CDR1 GTSNPN, CDR2 SVGIG (reference sequence). Trimming left V 0 bases short and J 10 bases short, with 7 bases between. This CDR3 spans 11 amino acids. The CDR3 region has the DNA TGTGCCTGGAGTGTAGGCAGGGAGCAGTTCTTC. Translating gives CAWSVGREQFF.

This rearrangement joins TRBV19 to TRBJ2-5; 8 positions agree with TRBD2. This CDR3 spans 16 amino acids. V shed 2 bases and J 1 base; nucleotides not matched to a gene: 6. CDR1 is LNHDA, CDR2 SQIVND, per germline (reference sequence). The CDR3 protein is CASSIQAGAPQETQYF. CDR3 nucleotide sequence: TGTGCCAGTAGTATACAAGCGGGGGCTCCCCAAGAGACCCAGTACTTC.

This clone has a handful of counts. The rearrangement joins TRBV7-2 to TRBJ2-7, with a possible D match to TRBD2 (6 bases). V gave up 6 bases and J gave up 7 bases, with 16 bases separating them. This CDR3 spans 13 amino acids. The germline gives CDR1 SGHTA, CDR2 FQGNSA. CDR3 loop: CASRPQPAGEQYF. The CDR3, as DNA: TGTGCCAGCAGGCCTCAGCCCGCGGGAGAGCAGTACTTC.

This clone appeared a few times. This chain joins TRBV6-6 and TRBJ1-6; D may be TRBD1 (6 bases). Per germline, CDR1 MNHNY and CDR2 SVGAGI (reference sequence). V was cut by 5 bases and J by 7 bases, with 15 bases left in between. The CDR3 has 15 amino acids. CDR3 DNA: TGTGCCAGCAGTGGGGTCGGGGGCCGAAATTCACCCCTCCACTTT. Its translation is CASSGVGGRNSPLHF.

The chain combines TRBV7-2 with TRBJ2-7, with 9 positions matching TRBD1. This CDR3 comprises 14 residues. CDR1 is SGHTA, CDR2 FQGNSA, per germline. V was pared by 5 bases and J by 4 bases, with 6 bases of the junction left unmatched. The CDR3 is CASSRQGGMYEQYF. CDR3 coding DNA: TGTGCCAGCAGCCGACAGGGGGGCATGTACGAGCAGTACTTC.

The gene calls are TRBV11-2 and TRBJ2-7, with a tentative D call TRBD1 (6 bases). Deletions cut 8 bases from V and 12 bases from J, with 20 bases between. CDR1 is SGHAT, CDR2 FQNNGV, per germline. The CDR3 spans 12 residues. The CDR3 here is CASEGEAAFRYF. The CDR3 bases are TGTGCCAGCGAGGGGGAAGCGGCCTTTCGGTACTTC.

This clone was detected a few times. The rearrangement uses TRBV30 and TRBJ2-7, with D maybe TRBD1 (5 bases). The CDR3 contains 13 residues. V gave up 0 bases and J gave up 6 bases, with 12 bases separating them. The germline V gene has CDR1 GTSNPN and CDR2 SVGIG (reference sequence). This chain's CDR3 is CAWSVEQAGEQYF. CDR3 coding DNA: TGTGCCTGGAGTGTAGAACAGGCAGGCGAGCAGTACTTC.

This chain connects TRBV29-1 to TRBJ2-5; D gene unclear. V lost 2 bases, J lost 5 bases, and 3 bases lay in between. Germline V gene sequence: CDR1 SQVTM, CDR2 ANQGSEA. The CDR3 loop spans 10 amino acids. The CDR3 coding sequence is TGCAGCGTTGAATACGAGACCCAGTACTTC. Translated, it gives CSVEYETQYF.

This clone was observed a handful of times. V and J are TRBV5-6 and TRBJ1-5; 7 bases match TRBD1. The trim removed 4 bases at V and 3 bases at J, leaving 7 bases unmatched. This CDR3 is 15 amino acids long. Germline CDR1 reads SGHDT; CDR2 reads YYEEEE. In DNA, the CDR3 is TGTGCCAGCAGCCTGACAGGGCGCGACAATCAGCCCCAGCATTTT. Translated, it gives CASSLTGRDNQPQHF.

This clone was seen a handful of times. The V call is TRBV29-1, the J call TRBJ1-1, with D possibly TRBD1 on 5 matching bases. V was clipped by 6 bases and J by 10 bases, with 21 bases between them. CDR3 length equals 13 residues. Germline V gives CDR1 SQVTM, CDR2 ANQGSEA. CDR3 DNA: TGCAGCGTCGAGGGGCAGGGTAATTTGGGAGCTTTCTTT. Translated, it gives CSVEGQGNLGAFF.

This clone was recorded a few times. This chain links TRBV30 with TRBJ2-5; 7 bases line up with TRBD2. The V gene's germline CDR1 is GTSNPN and CDR2 SVGIG (reference sequence). CDR3 size: 14 residues. The V and J ends lost 1 base and 2 bases, in that order; junction bases with no gene match: 4. CDR3 sequence: CAWSDLAEQETQYF. The CDR3 DNA sequence: TGTGCCTGGAGTGACCTAGCGGAACAAGAGACCCAGTACTTC.

The genes are TRBV7-2 and TRBJ1-2, with D maybe TRBD1 (6 bases). CDR1 is SGHTA and CDR2 is FQGNSA in the germline V gene. The germline V and J ends were trimmed by 3 bases and 1 base, with 12 bases remaining between them. The CDR3 spans 15 residues. The CDR3 DNA reads as TGTGCCAGCAGCTTTCTCAGGGGAGATAACTATGGCTACACCTTC. Protein product: CASSFLRGDNYGYTF.